These 3 T cell receptor beta chains were all obtained from the same sample, sequenced in a study of blood T cell repertoires in COVID-19. Some clones are missing from TCRdb's copy, which holds only in-frame ones; the method was immunoSEQ multiplex PCR. The sample has under 200,000 clones; 86% are singletons. Sequencing was carried out using peripheral blood. The receptor source for this set is a woman older than 75 in a cohort sampled during active or convalescent COVID-19.

The chain couples TRBV27 to TRBJ1-6, with TRBD1 matching over 8 bases. CDR3 length: 18 residues. The germline V gene has CDR1 MNHEY and CDR2 SMNVEV (reference sequence). V gave up 9 bases and J gave up 3 bases; unmatched junction bases: 16. The CDR3, as DNA: TGTGCCAGGAGGGTAGGTGGACAGGGCATAATCTATAATTCACCCCTCCACTTT. As protein: CARRVGGQGIIYNSPLHF.

The V gene is TRBV3-1 (or the pseudogene TRBV3-2), the J gene TRBJ2-1; no clear D gene. V was pared by 4 bases and J by 3 bases, with 4 bases between. This CDR3 region has 12 residues. CDR1 and CDR2 from the germline V gene are LGHDT and YNNKEL (reference sequence). CDR3 residues: CASSPYYNEQFF. CDR3 bases: TGTGCCAGCAGCCCCTACTACAATGAGCAGTTCTTC.

For the CDR3, the DNA is TGTGCCAGCAGCGCACGGGGGGGCCTAATCGAAGAGACCCAGTACTTC. Its translation: CASSARGGLIEETQYF. This chain connects TRBV9 to TRBJ2-5; 8 bases align to TRBD2. The germline CDR1 and CDR2 sequences are SGDLS and YYNGEE. CDR3 length: 16 residues. Trimming at V came to 3 bases and at J to 3 bases, leaving 10 bases not matched to a gene.